These 22 T cell receptor beta chains share one sample of origin, sequenced in a study of T cells in women clearing cervical HPV infection. Profiled with immunoSEQ multiplex PCR; TCRdb holds only in-frame clones, not every one. The repertoire table contains about 39,000 clones. Material: blood buffy coat. These receptors were obtained from a woman aged 18 to 75 with a cervical HPV16 infection that either progressed to CIN3+ or cleared (not recorded which).

The sequenced CDR3 bases are TGTGCCAGCAGCAAAACTGTGATAGCGAGTTCACCC. Protein product: CASSKTVIASSP. In full, the CDR3 is CASSKTVIASSPLHF. V and J are TRBV11-2 and TRBJ1-6; D is unresolved. The read halts 3 residues ahead of the CDR3 end, with the missing end drawn from the germline J gene. Per the germline V gene, CDR1 is SGHAT and CDR2 is FQNNGV. Trimming removed 5 bases at V and 9 bases at J, with 17 bases between. This CDR3 comprises 15 residues.

Comment on this clone: The read gets to within 3 residues of the CDR3 end, and the germline J gene fills in the rest. The chain is built from TRBV19 and TRBJ2-6, with 7 positions matching TRBD2. The trim removed 4 bases at V and 4 bases at J, leaving 4 bases unmatched. The CDR3 sequence is 15 residues long. In germline, CDR1 is LNHDA, CDR2 SQIVND (reference sequence). The CDR3: CASSRGGSGANVLTF. The DNA read from the CDR3 is TGTGCCAGTAGTAGGGGGGGATCAGGGGCCAACGTC.

Worth noting for this clone: Coverage ceases 3 residues before the CDR3 finishes, and the germline J gene fills in the end. The V call is TRBV5-1, the J call TRBJ1-1, with 8 bases aligning to TRBD1. The germline CDR1 and CDR2 sequences are SGHRS and YFSETQ. The CDR3 contains 15 residues. The ends lost 6 bases at V and 1 base at J; junction bases unmatched: 8. CDR3 protein: CASKSADRANTEAFF. CDR3 DNA, as far as it was read: TGCGCCAGCAAGTCCGCGGACAGGGCGAACACTGAA.

About this clone: The read terminates 3 residues ahead of where the CDR3 ends, so the germline J gene completes it. This rearrangement joins TRBV14 to TRBJ1-4; TRBD1 agrees at 8 bases. Germline trimming cut 3 bases from V and 0 bases from J; bases unmatched to any gene: 9. Germline V lookup: CDR1 SGHDN, CDR2 FVKESK. The CDR3 length is 18 residues. The CDR3 protein is CASSQLTGATATNEKLFF. CDR3 DNA (partial): TGTGCCAGCAGCCAGCTGACAGGGGCAACCGCAACTAATGAAAAA.

A note on this clone: Read data end 3 residues before the CDR3 end; the end is taken from the germline J gene. The rearrangement joins TRBV6-9 to TRBJ1-4, with D tentatively TRBD1 (6 bases). Trimming stripped 2 bases from V and 0 bases from J, with 13 bases between. This CDR3 spans 17 amino acids. Per the germline V gene, CDR1 is MNHGY and CDR2 is SVAAGI. Here the CDR3 reads CASSYTQGFATNEKLFF. The part of the CDR3 DNA that was read is TGTGCCAGCAGTTATACACAGGGTTTTGCAACTAATGAAAAA.

Worth noting for this clone: The read halts 3 residues ahead of the CDR3 end, with the missing end drawn from the germline J gene. V is TRBV2 and J is TRBJ2-7, with 9 bases matching TRBD2. The germline CDR1 and CDR2 sequences are SNHLY and FYNNEI. V trimming: 7 bases; J trimming: 2 bases; junction bases outside the gene matches: 6. CDR3 length: 14 residues. The covered CDR3 bases are TGTGCCAGCAAACCTAGCGGGACCCCCTACGAG. Protein product: CASKPSGTPYE. In full, the CDR3 reads CASKPSGTPYEQYF. Filled out from reference TRBV2 and TRBJ2-7, the complete variable domain reads EPEVTQTPSHQVTQMGQEVILRCVPISNHLYFYWYRQILGQKVEFLVSFYNNEISEKSEIFDDQFSVERPDGSNFTLKIRSTKLEDSAMYFCASKPSGTPYEQYFGPGTRLTVT.

In the case of this clone: The read comes to an end 3 residues before the CDR3 does, leaving the germline J gene to fill in the end. The chain recombines TRBV20-1 with TRBJ2-5; 9 nucleotides align to TRBD1. Per germline, CDR1 DFQATT and CDR2 SNEGSKA (reference sequence). After removal of 1 base from V and 3 bases from J, the junction contained 3 bases not matched to a gene. The CDR3 extends over 14 amino acids. CDR3 in amino acids: CSARARDREETQYF. CDR3 DNA (partial): TGCAGTGCTAGAGCCCGGGACAGGGAAGAGACC.

A remark on this clone: The missing CDR3 end, 3 residues past where the read stops, is filled in from the germline J gene. J is TRBJ2-1 and V is TRBV30; 14 nucleotides match TRBD2. The CDR3 length is 18 residues. Germline V gene sequence: CDR1 GTSNPN, CDR2 SVGIG (reference sequence). V dropped 2 bases and J dropped 4; count of bases not matched to a gene: 10. The DNA read from the CDR3 is TGTGCCTGGAGTCCTCAGGGACTAGCGGGGGCCAAGTACAATGAG. Translated, it gives CAWSPQGLAGAKYNE. The whole CDR3 is CAWSPQGLAGAKYNEQFF. Variable domain in full (rest from reference TRBV30 and TRBJ2-1): SQTIHQWPATLVQPVGSPLSLECTVEGTSNPNLYWYRQAAGRGLQLLFYSVGIGQISSEVPQNLSASRPQDRQFILSSKKLLLSDSGFYLCAWSPQGLAGAKYNEQFFGPGTRLTVL.

Details on this clone: The missing CDR3 end, 3 residues past where the read stops, is filled in from the germline J gene. The J gene is TRBJ2-4, the V gene TRBV19, with 7 positions matching TRBD2. Germline V gene data show CDR1 as LNHDA and CDR2 as SQIVND (reference sequence). Germline trimming cut 10 bases from V and 4 bases from J; bases unmatched to any gene: 10. The CDR3 extends over 14 amino acids. CDR3 loop: CATQGAGNKNIQYF. The CDR3 bases that were read are TGTGCCACTCAAGGAGCGGGGAATAAAAACATT.

Worth noting for this clone: The CDR3 extends 3 residues past the end of the read, so its final part is completed from the germline J gene. The chain employs TRBV5-1 and TRBJ2-3; a weak D match, TRBD1 (6 bases). This CDR3 spans 14 amino acids. The V and J ends lost 4 bases and 8 bases respectively, with 17 bases between them. CDR1 and CDR2 (germline): SGHRS, YFSETQ. This CDR3 reads CASSPGGARGTQYF. The DNA read from the CDR3 is TGCGCCAGCAGCCCTGGGGGCGCACGAGGTACG.

As regards this clone: The read ends 3 residues before the CDR3 terminus; that terminus is restored from the germline J gene. The chain employs TRBV7-2 and TRBJ2-1, with 11 nucleotides matching TRBD2. V shed 6 bases, J shed 6 bases, and the junction held 7 bases outside the gene matches. Germline assignment: CDR1 SGHTA and CDR2 FQGNSA. The CDR3 has 15 amino acids. The part of the CDR3 DNA that was read is TGTGCCAGCAGTATAGCGGGGGGGCGTCGCAATGAG. This translates into CASSIAGGRRNE. The whole CDR3 sequence reads CASSIAGGRRNEQFF.

Notes on this clone: The missing CDR3 end, 3 residues past where the read stops, is filled in from the germline J gene. The chain couples TRBV19 to TRBJ1-2; 12 bases are shared with TRBD1. The CDR3 covers 15 residues. Per germline, CDR1 LNHDA and CDR2 SQIVND (reference sequence). The trim removed 5 bases at V and 6 bases at J, leaving 7 bases unmatched. The CDR3 sequence: CASSQGQGAANGYTF. Partial CDR3 DNA: TGTGCCAGTAGTCAGGGACAGGGGGCCGCAAATGGC.

CDR3 DNA (partial): TGTGCCAGTAGTCCCCGTAGCGGGGGGAGCACAGATACG. Protein: CASSPRSGGSTDT. The entire CDR3 sequence reads CASSPRSGGSTDTQYF. The chain is built from TRBV19 and TRBJ2-3; TRBD2 matches 10 bases. With the read ending 3 residues before the CDR3 end, the germline J gene is used to fill in that end. There are 16 residues in the CDR3. The germline CDR1 and CDR2 sequences are LNHDA and SQIVND (reference sequence). J gave up 0 bases and V 5 bases, and 5 bases lay outside the gene matches.

About this clone: The read terminates 3 residues before the CDR3 end, so the remaining end is supplied by the germline J gene. The V and J genes are TRBV7-9 and TRBJ1-1, with D possibly TRBD1 on 5 matching bases. The CDR3 length is 14 residues. From germline, CDR1 is SEHNR and CDR2 FQNEAQ (reference sequence). V dropped 5 bases and J dropped 4 bases, with 14 bases sitting between them. CDR3 sequence reads: CASSLGGASTEAFF. CDR3 DNA, as far as it was read: TGTGCCAGCAGCCTGGGAGGGGCCAGCACTGAA.

On this clone itself: The sequenced fragment ends 3 residues before the CDR3 boundary, so the rest is inferred from the germline J gene. The rearrangement uses TRBV5-1 and TRBJ2-3; D ambiguous. CDR1 is SGHRS and CDR2 is YFSETQ in the germline V gene. The CDR3 totals 16 residues. The V end lost 0 bases, the J end lost 0 bases, and 11 bases lay between the germline ends. The CDR3: CASSLDSRSSTDTQYF. Incomplete CDR3 DNA: TGCGCCAGCAGCTTGGACTCCAGGTCTAGCACAGATACG.

Note on this clone: The CDR3 extends 3 residues past the end of the read, so its final part is completed from the germline J gene. The gene calls are TRBV2 and TRBJ2-5; 10 bases match TRBD2. The CDR3 runs to 14 residues. The ends lost 7 bases at V and 5 bases at J; junction bases unmatched: 7. The germline V gene has CDR1 SNHLY and CDR2 FYNNEI. CDR3 residues: CASTASGGGETQYF. CDR3 DNA (partial): TGTGCCAGCACGGCTAGCGGGGGAGGTGAGACC.

CDR3 region: CASSFQGDTQYF. The CDR3 bases that were read are TGCGCCAGCAGCTTCCAGGGAGATACG. The rearrangement joins TRBV5-1 to TRBJ2-3, with D perhaps matching TRBD1 (5 bases). The CDR3 goes on 3 residues after the read ends, and that part is filled in from the germline J gene. This CDR3 region has 12 residues. Germline V gene lookup returns CDR1 SGHRS and CDR2 YFSETQ. V was pared by 2 bases and J by 5 bases, with 6 bases between.

Remarks on this clone: The read ends 3 residues before the CDR3 terminus; that terminus is restored from the germline J gene. J is TRBJ2-2 and V is TRBV7-6; TRBD1 is a possible D gene (5 bases). CDR3 size: 15 residues. In germline, CDR1 is SGHVS, CDR2 FNYEAQ. The V end was cut by 5 bases, the J end by 1 base, with 11 bases between. The DNA read from the CDR3 is TGTGCCAGCAGCCCAAGTACAGGGAACACCGGGGAG. This codes for CASSPSTGNTGE. The entire CDR3 protein is CASSPSTGNTGELFF. Full variable domain (rest looked up from reference TRBV7-6 and TRBJ2-2): GAGVSQSPRYKVTKRGQDVALRCDPISGHVSLYWYRQALGQGPEFLTYFNYEAQQDKSGLPNDRFSAERPEGSISTLTIQRTEQRDSAMYRCASSPSTGNTGELFFGEGSRLTVL.

Comment on this clone: The read ends 3 residues shy of where the CDR3 ends; the end is completed using the germline J gene. The chain has TRBV11-2 and TRBJ2-7, with D hard to call. With 1 base removed from V and 4 bases from J, the gap between germline ends came to 5 bases. Germline lookup yields CDR1 SGHAT and CDR2 FQNNGV. This CDR3 spans 12 amino acids. The CDR3 reads CASSLGAYEQYF. The CDR3 DNA, read in part, is TGTGCCAGCAGCTTAGGCGCTTACGAG.

CDR3 bases read: TGTGCTAGTGGTTTGGAAACAGGGAGCTCCTACAATGAG. Translation: CASGLETGSSYNE. The whole CDR3 sequence reads CASGLETGSSYNEQFF. The chain couples TRBV12-5 to TRBJ2-1; weak D call: TRBD1 (6 bases). The read halts 3 residues ahead of the CDR3 end, with the missing end drawn from the germline J gene. The CDR3 has 16 amino acids. The germline gives CDR1 LGHNT, CDR2 FRNRAP. V was shortened by 1 base and J by 0 bases, with 10 bases between the two germline ends.

As to this clone: The sequence runs out 3 residues before the end of the CDR3; the remainder is reconstructed from the germline J gene. This rearrangement joins TRBV11-2 to TRBJ1-3; D might be TRBD1 (6 bases). The CDR3 extends over 15 amino acids. Germline lookup yields CDR1 SGHAT and CDR2 FQNNGV. V was clipped by 6 bases and J by 2 bases, with 14 bases between them. The CDR3 DNA, read in part, is TGTGCCAGCAGGAGGGACATGGCTGCTGGAAACACC. Protein sequence: CASRRDMAAGNT. The full CDR3 protein is CASRRDMAAGNTIYF.

This clone is called medium-sized based on its frequency. The observed sequence ends 3 residues before the CDR3 terminus, with the missing tail filled in from the germline J gene. The rearrangement joins TRBV3-1 (or the pseudogene TRBV3-2) to TRBJ1-1, with D unclear. The length of the CDR3 is 15 residues. Germline-derived CDR1 and CDR2 are LGHDT and YNNKEL (reference sequence). The CDR3 sequence: CASSQSPSGQTGAFF. Incomplete CDR3 DNA: TGTGCCAGCAGCCAATCTCCCAGTGGCCAGACGGGA.